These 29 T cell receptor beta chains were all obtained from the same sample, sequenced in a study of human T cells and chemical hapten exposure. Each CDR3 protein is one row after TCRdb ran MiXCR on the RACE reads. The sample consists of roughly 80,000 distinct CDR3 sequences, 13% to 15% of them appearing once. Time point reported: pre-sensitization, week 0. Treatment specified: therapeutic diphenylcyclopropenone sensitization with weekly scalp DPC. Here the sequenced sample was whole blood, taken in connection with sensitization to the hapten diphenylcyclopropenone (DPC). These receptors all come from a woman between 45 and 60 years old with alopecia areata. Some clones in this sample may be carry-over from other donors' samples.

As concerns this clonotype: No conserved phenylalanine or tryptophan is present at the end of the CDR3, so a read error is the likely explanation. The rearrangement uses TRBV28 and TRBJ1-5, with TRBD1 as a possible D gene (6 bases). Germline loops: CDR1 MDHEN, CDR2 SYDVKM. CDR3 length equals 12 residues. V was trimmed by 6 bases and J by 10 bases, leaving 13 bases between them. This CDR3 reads CASSFAGAPQHS. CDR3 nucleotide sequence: TGTGCCAGCAGCTTCGCGGGGGCACCCCAGCATTCT.

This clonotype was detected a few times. Written as DNA, the CDR3 is TGTGCCAGTCGGGACAGGTGGGTCAATGAGCAGTTCTTC. Translating it yields CASRDRWVNEQFF. The rearrangement joins TRBV21-1 to TRBJ2-1; TRBD1, the D gene given by the table, was not confirmed from the DNA. TRBV21-1 is a recognized pseudogene. CDR3 length equals 13 residues.

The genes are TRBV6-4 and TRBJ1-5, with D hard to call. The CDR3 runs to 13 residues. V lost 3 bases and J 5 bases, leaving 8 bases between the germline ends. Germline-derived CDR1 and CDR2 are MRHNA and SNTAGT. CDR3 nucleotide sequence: TGTGCCAGCAGTGAAGAAGGCCATCAGCCCCAGCATTTT. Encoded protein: CASSEEGHQPQHF.

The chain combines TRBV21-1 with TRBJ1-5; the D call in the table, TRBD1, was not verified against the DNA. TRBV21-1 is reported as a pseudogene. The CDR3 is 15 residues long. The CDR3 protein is CASSKEGAANQPQHF. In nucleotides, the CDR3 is TGTGCCAGCAGCAAAGAGGGGGCAGCTAATCAGCCCCAGCATTTT.

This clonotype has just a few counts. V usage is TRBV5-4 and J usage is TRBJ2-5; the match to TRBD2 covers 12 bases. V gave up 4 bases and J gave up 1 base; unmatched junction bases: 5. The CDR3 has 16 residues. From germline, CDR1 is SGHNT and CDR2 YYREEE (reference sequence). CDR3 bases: TGTGCCAGCAGCGACGGGACTAGCGGGTCCCAAGAGACCCAGTACTTC. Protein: CASSDGTSGSQETQYF.

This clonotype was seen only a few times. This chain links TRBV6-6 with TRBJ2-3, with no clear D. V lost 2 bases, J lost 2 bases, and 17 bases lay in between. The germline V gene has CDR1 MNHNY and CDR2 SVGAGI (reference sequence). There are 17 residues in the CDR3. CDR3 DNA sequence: TGTGCCAGCAGTTACCCCCCGGCCACGATTGACACAGATACGCAGTATTTT. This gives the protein CASSYPPATIDTDTQYF.

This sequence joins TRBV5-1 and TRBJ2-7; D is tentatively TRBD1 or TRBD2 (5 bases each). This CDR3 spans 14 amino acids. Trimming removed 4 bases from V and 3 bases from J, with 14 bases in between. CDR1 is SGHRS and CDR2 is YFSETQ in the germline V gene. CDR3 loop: CASSTGDGLYEQYF. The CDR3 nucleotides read TGCGCCAGCAGCACTGGGGACGGCCTCTACGAGCAGTACTTC.

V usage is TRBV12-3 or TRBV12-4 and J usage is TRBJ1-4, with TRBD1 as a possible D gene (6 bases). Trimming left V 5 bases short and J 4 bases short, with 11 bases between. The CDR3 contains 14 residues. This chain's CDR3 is CASSPGAGNEKLFF. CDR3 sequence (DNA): TGTGCCAGCAGTCCAGGGGCGGGTAATGAAAAACTGTTTTTT.

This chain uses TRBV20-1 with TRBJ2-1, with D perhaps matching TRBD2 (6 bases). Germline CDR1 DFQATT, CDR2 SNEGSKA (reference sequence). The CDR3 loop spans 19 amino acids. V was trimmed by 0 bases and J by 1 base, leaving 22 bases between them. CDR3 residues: CSARDVFPGVVPSYNEQFF. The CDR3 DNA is TGCAGTGCTAGAGATGTCTTCCCGGGAGTGGTCCCTTCCTACAATGAGCAGTTCTTC.

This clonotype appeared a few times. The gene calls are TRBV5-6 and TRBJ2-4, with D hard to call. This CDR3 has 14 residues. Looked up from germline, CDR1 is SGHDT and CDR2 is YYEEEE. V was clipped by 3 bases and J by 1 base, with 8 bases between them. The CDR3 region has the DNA TGTGCCAGCAGCTACCGTTCGGCCAAAAACATTCAGTACTTC. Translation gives CASSYRSAKNIQYF.

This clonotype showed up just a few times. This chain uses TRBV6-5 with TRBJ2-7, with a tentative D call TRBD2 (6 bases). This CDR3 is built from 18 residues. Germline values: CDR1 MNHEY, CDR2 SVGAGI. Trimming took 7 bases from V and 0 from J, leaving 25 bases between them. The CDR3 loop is CASKAVTMYGRLSYEQYF. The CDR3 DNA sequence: TGTGCCAGCAAAGCAGTTACTATGTATGGGAGGCTCTCCTACGAGCAGTACTTC.

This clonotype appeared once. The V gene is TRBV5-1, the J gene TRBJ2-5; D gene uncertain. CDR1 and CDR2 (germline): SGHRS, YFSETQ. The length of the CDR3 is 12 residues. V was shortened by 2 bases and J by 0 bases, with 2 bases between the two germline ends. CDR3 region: CASSLNQETQYF. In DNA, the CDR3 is TGCGCCAGCAGCTTAAACCAAGAGACCCAGTACTTC.

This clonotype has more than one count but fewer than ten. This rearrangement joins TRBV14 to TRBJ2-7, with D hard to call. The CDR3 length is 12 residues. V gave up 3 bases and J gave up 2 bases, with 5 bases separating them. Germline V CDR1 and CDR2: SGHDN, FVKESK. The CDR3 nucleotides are TGTGCCAGCAGCCAGGGGACCTACGAGCAGTACTTC. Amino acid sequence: CASSQGTYEQYF.

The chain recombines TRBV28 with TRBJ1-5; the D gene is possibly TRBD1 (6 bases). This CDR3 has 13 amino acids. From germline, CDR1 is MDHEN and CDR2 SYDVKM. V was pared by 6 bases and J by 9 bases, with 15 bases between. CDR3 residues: CASSGQRVGPQHF. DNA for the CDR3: TGTGCCAGCAGCGGACAGAGGGTAGGGCCCCAGCATTTT.

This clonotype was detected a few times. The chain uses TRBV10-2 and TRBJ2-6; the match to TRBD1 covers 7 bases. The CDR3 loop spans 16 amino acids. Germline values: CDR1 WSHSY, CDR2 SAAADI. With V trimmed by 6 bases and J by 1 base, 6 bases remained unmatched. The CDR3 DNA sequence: TGCGCCAGCAGGAGACAGGGTCGGTCTGGGGCCAACGTCCTGACTTTC. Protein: CASRRQGRSGANVLTF.

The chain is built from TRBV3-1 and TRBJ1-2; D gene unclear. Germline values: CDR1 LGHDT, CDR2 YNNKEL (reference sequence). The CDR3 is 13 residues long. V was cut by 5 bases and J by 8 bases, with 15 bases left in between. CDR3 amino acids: CASSIDTREGYTF. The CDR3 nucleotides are TGTGCCAGCAGCATTGACACCCGGGAGGGCTACACCTTC. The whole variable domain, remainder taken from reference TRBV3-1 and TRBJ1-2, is DTAVSQTPKYLVTQMGNDKSIKCEQNLGHDTMYWYKQDSKKFLKIMFSYNNKELIINETVPNRFSPKSPDKAHLNLHINSLELGDSAVYFCASSIDTREGYTFGSGTRLTVV.

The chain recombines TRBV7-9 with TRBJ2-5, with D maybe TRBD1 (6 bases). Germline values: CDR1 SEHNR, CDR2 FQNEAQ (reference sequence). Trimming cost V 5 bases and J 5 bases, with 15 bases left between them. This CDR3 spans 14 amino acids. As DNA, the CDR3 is TGTGCCAGCAGCGCCCGGGACATAAGGGAGACCCAGTACTTC. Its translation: CASSARDIRETQYF.

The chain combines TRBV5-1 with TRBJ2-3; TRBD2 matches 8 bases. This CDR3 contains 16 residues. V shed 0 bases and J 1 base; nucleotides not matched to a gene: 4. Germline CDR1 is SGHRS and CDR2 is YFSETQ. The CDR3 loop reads CASSLGPAGGTDTQYF. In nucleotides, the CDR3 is TGCGCCAGCAGCTTGGGGCCAGCGGGAGGCACAGATACGCAGTATTTT.

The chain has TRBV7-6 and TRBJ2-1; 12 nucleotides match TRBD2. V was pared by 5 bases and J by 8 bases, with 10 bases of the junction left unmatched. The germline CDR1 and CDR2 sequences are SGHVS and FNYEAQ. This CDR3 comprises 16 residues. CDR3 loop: CASSEYRLAGEDEQFF. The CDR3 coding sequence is TGTGCCAGCAGCGAGTACAGACTAGCGGGAGAGGATGAGCAGTTCTTC.

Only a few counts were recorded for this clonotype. CDR3 sequence: CASSRQVPGELFF. The CDR3, as DNA: TGTGCCAGCAGTAGACAGGTCCCCGGGGAGCTGTTTTTT. V and J are TRBV2 and TRBJ2-2, with D possibly matching TRBD1 (6 bases). The V and J ends lost 5 bases and 6 bases respectively, with 10 bases between them. CDR1 SNHLY and CDR2 FYNNEI come from the germline V gene. The CDR3 consists of 13 residues.

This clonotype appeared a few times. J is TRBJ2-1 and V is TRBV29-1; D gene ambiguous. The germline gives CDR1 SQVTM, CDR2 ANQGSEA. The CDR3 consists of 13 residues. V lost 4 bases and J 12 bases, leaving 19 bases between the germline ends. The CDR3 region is CSVVSSSRSGQFF. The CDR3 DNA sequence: TGCAGCGTTGTATCGAGCTCTCGATCTGGGCAGTTCTTC.

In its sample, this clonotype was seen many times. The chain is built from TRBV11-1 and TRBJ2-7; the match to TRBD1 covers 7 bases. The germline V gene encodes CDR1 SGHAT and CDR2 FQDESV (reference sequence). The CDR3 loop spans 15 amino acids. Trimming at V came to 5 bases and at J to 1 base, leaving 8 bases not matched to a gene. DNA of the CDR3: TGTGCCAGCAGCATAGGAAACAGGGGATCCTACGAGCAGTACTTC. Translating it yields CASSIGNRGSYEQYF.

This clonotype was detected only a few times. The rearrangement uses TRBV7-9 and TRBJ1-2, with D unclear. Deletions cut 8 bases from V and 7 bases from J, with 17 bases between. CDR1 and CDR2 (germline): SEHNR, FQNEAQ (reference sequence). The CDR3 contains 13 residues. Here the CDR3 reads CASSLEAGLGYTF. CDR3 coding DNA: TGTGCCAGCTCCCTTGAGGCAGGACTTGGCTACACCTTC.

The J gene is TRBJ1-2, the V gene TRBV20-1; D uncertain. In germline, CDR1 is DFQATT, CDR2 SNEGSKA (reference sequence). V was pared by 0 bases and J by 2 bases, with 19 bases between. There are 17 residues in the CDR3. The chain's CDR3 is CSARDIFRARRNYGYTF. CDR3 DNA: TGCAGTGCTAGAGATATTTTTAGGGCCAGGAGAAACTATGGCTACACCTTC.

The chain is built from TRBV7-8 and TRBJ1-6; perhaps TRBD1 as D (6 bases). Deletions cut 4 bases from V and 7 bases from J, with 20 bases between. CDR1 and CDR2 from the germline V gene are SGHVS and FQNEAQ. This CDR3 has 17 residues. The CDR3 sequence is CASSYRVLSPKNSPLHF. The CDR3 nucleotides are TGTGCCAGCAGCTACAGGGTCTTATCACCGAAAAATTCACCCCTCCACTTT.

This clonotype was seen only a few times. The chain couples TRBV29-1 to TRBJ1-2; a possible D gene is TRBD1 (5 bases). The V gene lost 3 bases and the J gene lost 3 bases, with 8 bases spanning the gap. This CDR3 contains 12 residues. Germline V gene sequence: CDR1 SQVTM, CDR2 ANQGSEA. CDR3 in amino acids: CSVDSGHYGYTF. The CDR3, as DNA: TGCAGCGTTGACTCGGGACACTATGGCTACACCTTC.

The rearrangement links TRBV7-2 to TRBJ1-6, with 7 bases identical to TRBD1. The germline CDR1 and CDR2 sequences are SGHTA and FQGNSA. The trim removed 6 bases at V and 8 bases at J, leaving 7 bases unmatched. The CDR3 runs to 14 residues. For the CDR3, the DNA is TGTGCCAGCAGTTTGGGACAGAAGGATTCACCCCTCCACTTT. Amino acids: CASSLGQKDSPLHF.

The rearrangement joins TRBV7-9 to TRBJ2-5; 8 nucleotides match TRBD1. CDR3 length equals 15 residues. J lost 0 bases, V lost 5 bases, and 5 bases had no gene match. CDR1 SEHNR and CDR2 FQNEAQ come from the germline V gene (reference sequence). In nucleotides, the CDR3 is TGTGCCAGCAGCCCGAGGGACAGGTACCAAGAGACCCAGTACTTC. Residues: CASSPRDRYQETQYF.

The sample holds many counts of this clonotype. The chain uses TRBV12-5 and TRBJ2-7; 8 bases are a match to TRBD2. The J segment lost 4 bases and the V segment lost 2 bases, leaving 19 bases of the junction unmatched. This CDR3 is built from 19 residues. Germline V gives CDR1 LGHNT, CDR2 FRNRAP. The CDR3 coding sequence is TGTGCTAGTGGTTTGTCCCGGGGGCTGGCGGGAGGAGACTTGTACGAGCAGTACTTC. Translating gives CASGLSRGLAGGDLYEQYF.